This T cell receptor (beta chain) is from a study of radiation and T cells in renal cell carcinoma. Indicated treatment: 15 Gy SBRT to primary tumor, nephrectomy 4 weeks later. Nephrectomy followed 15 Gy stereotactic body radiation by 4 weeks. The tumor was a clear cell renal cell carcinoma. Points on this clone: Antigen specificity is unknown.

Trimming stripped 0 bases from V and 6 bases from J, with 12 bases between. The length of the CDR3 is 16 residues. CDR1 is SGHTA and CDR2 is FQGNSA in the germline V gene. The method was immunoSEQ multiplex PCR; TCRdb's version includes in-frame clones alone and lacks a portion of them. Of 17,000 or so clones in the sample, roughly 54% were seen once. Whole-study findings and limits: In blood, top tumor clones expanded by 2 weeks, shrinking by 4. Dominant CDR3 motifs occupied more repertoire in irradiated than control tumors.

The sample consisted of tumor tissue, taken from a patient whose treatment included radiotherapy and nephrectomy. The rearrangement links TRBV7-2 to TRBJ1-6; the D is unclear. This sequence was found in a man aged 50-60 years with renal cell carcinoma. The CDR3, as DNA: TGTGCCAGCAGCTTAGCGGTAGGGCGGTTTAATTCACCCCTCCACTTT. Its protein is CASSLAVGRFNSPLHF.